These 4 T cell receptor beta chains originate from one sample sequenced in a study of cytomegalovirus exposure and HLA in healthy donors. The PCR contained 60 Vbeta and 13 Jbeta primers. The assay was immunoSEQ multiplex PCR, and TCRdb's table has in-frame clones only and misses some. The sample holds approximately 150,000 clones, roughly 79% seen once. Material: PBMCs. The receptor set was obtained from a middle-aged woman in good health and CMV-seronegative.

This chain links TRBV5-1 with TRBJ2-1; 8 nucleotides agree with TRBD2. The CDR3 length is 17 residues. Germline-derived CDR1 and CDR2 are SGHRS and YFSETQ. The ends lost 1 base at V and 6 bases at J; junction bases unmatched: 12. The CDR3 DNA follows: TGCGCCAGCAGCTTGATGTTAGCGGGACCTCTACGCAATGAGCAGTTCTTC. Residues: CASSLMLAGPLRNEQFF. The whole variable domain, filled in from reference TRBV5-1 and TRBJ2-1, reads KAGVTQTPRYLIKTRGQQVTLSCSPISGHRSVSWYQQTPGQGLQFLFEYFSETQRNKGNFPGRFSGRQFSNSRSEMNVSTLELGDSALYLCASSLMLAGPLRNEQFFGPGTRLTVL.

V and J are TRBV19 and TRBJ1-4; D not certain. The germline V and J ends were trimmed by 6 bases and 5 bases, with 7 bases remaining between them. CDR3 length equals 12 residues. Germline CDR1 LNHDA, CDR2 SQIVND (reference sequence). This CDR3 is CASSLLNEKLFF. The DNA for the CDR3 is TGTGCCAGTAGCCTTTTGAATGAAAAACTGTTTTTT.

This chain uses TRBV28 with TRBJ2-6; D is possibly TRBD2 (5 bases). Trimming cost V 3 bases and J 4 bases, with 7 bases left between them. The CDR3 extends over 14 amino acids. The germline V gene encodes CDR1 MDHEN and CDR2 SYDVKM. CDR3 amino acids: CASSLEAGANVLTF. The CDR3 coding sequence is TGTGCCAGCAGTTTGGAGGCGGGGGCCAACGTCCTGACTTTC.

V and J are TRBV18 and TRBJ1-2; the match to TRBD1 covers 9 bases. This CDR3 comprises 15 residues. V shed 3 bases and J 4 bases; nucleotides not matched to a gene: 6. CDR1 and CDR2 from the germline V gene are KGHSH and LQKENI. Written as DNA, the CDR3 is TGTGCCAGCTCACCGGGACAGGGTTCTCCCTATGGCTACACCTTC. The encoded protein is CASSPGQGSPYGYTF.